This T cell receptor (beta chain) was identified in a study of PD-L1 blockade in urothelial cancer (dated by TCRdb to about 2017). Looking at the study overall: Every patient began therapy in 2014 and was given atezolizumab 1,200 mg intravenously every 3 weeks. About 85% of the roughly 29 patients were males with bladder-origin urothelial cancer, and 18 of 29 reported a prior smoking history. An ECOG performance status of 0 or 1 was recorded for the patients, and 0 to 3 prior chemotherapy regimens had been received by the patients. Blood samples were analyzed 3 weeks after the start of treatment (second dose) and 6 weeks after the start of treatment. A median of roughly 140,000 T cells and 80,000 to 100,000 unique TCRs was obtained from blood samples, and a median clonality of about 0.08 was observed. The study was an exploratory multi-omic analysis of somatic, immune and clinical correlates of response to PD-L1 blockade with atezolizumab in urothelial cancer. Pretreatment tumor samples, along with matched peripheral blood serially collected before and after atezolizumab treatment, were subjected to TCR sequencing. Durable clinical benefit was defined as progression-free survival longer than 6 months, and TCR features were also tested against progression-free and overall survival. In the same patients, pretreatment tumors underwent whole exome sequencing and RNA sequencing in addition to TCR sequencing. Durable clinical benefit was achieved by nine patients and was not achieved by 20 patients. Pretreatment blood TCR-seq was available for under 35 patients, at least one posttreatment blood collection was obtained for roughly 25 patients, and tumor TCR-seq was available for roughly 25 patients.

Synthetic TCR analog templates were spiked into each PCR so that absolute template abundance could be estimated from read counts. Using the immunoSEQ assay, TCRbeta CDR3 regions were amplified from genomic DNA with bias-controlled V and J gene primers. Rearranged TCRbeta segments were sequenced at approximately 20X coverage. The paper's data handling went like this. Sequencing errors were corrected by clustering and CDR3s were annotated against IMGT to assign V, D and J genes. Only productive TCRbeta rearrangements were used in downstream analyses, excluding out-of-frame or stop-codon sequences. To compute clonality, Shannon entropy was normalized by the log of the number of unique productive sequences and then subtracted from one. Clones differing between time points or between blood and tumor were identified using Fisher's exact test with Benjamini-Hochberg correction, with an adjusted p below 0.01 applied as the threshold. Held by TCRdb, this immuneACCESS table contains in-frame sequences only and omits some clones. Under half of the omission traces to an unresolved V gene where checked; the cause of the rest is unknown. Clonal size and the V and J genes are those of that table, whereas D and trimming came from the DNA. Present in this sample are tens of thousands of clones, over 75% of which were seen just once. 15% to 17% of the sample is taken by the ten largest.

Concerning this clone itself: Its specific antigen is unknown. Base qualities are not recorded, but no much larger clone differs from it by a single base.

Points the paper makes about the study in general: Greater expansion of tumor-associated TCR clones in peripheral blood 3 weeks after the start of treatment was observed in patients with durable benefit (n of about 24, p = 0.022). A pretreatment peripheral blood TCR clonality below the median was linked to improved progression-free and overall survival. Because the sample size was small (n = 29) and many of the analyses were exploratory, the results are meant to be hypothesis-generating.

Taken from cysteine to phenylalanine, the CDR3 has 15 residues. Only the CDR3 portion is preserved as DNA: 45 bases, with reading frame beginning at the first base. Reading the germline V gene (reference sequence) gives CDR1 GTSNPN and CDR2 SVGIG. V is trimmed back by 4 bases and J by 6 bases, and the junction contains 11 bases that no gene match accounts for. The time point label of this sample denotes: pretreatment peripheral blood. A cohort of about 27 patients with locally advanced or metastatic urothelial carcinoma, treated at Memorial Sloan Kettering on a trial protocol, was included. Peripheral blood mononuclear cells were collected from each patient pretreatment and during treatment, giving between 1 and 8 total time points per patient. The Qiagen DNeasy Blood extraction kit was used to purify genomic DNA from total PBMCs and from tumor samples. Collected pretreatment and during treatment, PBMCs were isolated and stored as previously described.

The sequence derives from a man aged 55 to 70 with urothelial cancer. The chain employs TRBV30 and TRBJ2-2, with 7 bases matching TRBD2. The starting material was PBMCs, obtained around atezolizumab (anti-PD-L1) treatment. The sequenced DNA: TGTGCCTGGACGGCGAGACTAGCATTACCCGGGGAGCTGTTTTTT. The encoded protein is CAWTARLALPGELFF.